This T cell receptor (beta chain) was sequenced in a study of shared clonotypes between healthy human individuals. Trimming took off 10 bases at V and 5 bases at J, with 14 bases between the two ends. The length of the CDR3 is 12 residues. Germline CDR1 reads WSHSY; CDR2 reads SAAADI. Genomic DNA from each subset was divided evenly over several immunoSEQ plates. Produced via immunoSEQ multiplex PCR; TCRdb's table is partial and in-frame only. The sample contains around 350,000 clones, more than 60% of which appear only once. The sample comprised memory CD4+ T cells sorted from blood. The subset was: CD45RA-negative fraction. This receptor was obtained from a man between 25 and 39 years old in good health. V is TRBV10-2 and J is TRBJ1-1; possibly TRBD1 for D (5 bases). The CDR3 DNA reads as TGCGCCACCGGGACGGGTGGGACTGAAGCTTTCTTT. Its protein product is CATGTGGTEAFF.